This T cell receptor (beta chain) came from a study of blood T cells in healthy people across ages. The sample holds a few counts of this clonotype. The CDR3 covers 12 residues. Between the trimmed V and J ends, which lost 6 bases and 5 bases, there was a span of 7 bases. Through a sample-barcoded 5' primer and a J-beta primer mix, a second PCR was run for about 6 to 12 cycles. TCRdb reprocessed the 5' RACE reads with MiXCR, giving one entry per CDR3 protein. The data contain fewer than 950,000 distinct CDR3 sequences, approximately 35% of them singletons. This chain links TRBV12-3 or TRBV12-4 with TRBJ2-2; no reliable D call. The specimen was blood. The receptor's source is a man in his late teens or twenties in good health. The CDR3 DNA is TGTGCCAGCAGGGCAGGAACCGGGGAGCTGTTTTTT. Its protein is CASRAGTGELFF.